Sequencing of this TCR beta chain was carried out in a study of molecular identifiers for immune sequencing clone quantification. Study in general: RNA from around 20,000 or 100,000 naive CD8 cells was split five ways in replicates, with four sequenced.

CDR1 ENHRY and CDR2 SYGVKD come from the germline V gene. The CDR3 contains 11 residues. Deletions cut 4 bases from V and 10 bases from J, with 10 bases between. Bulk TCR libraries used previously described methods and listed TCR primers. TCRdb itself ran the PCR reads through MiXCR, one entry per CDR3 protein. The sample consists of some 580,000 distinct CDR3 sequences, 25% of them appearing once. This chain connects TRBV10-3 to TRBJ1-2; TRBD1 might be the D (5 bases). This receptor was obtained from a human donor in good health. Some libraries in this study had Jurkat cell RNA spiked in. Sequenced: naive CD8+ T cells from blood, with Jurkat cell RNA spiked in. Subset in this sample: FACS-sorted CD8+CD4-CCR7+CD45RA+ naive T cells. In nucleotides, the CDR3 is TGTGCCATCAGTGGTGGACAATTCTACACCTTC. Translated: CAISGGQFYTF.